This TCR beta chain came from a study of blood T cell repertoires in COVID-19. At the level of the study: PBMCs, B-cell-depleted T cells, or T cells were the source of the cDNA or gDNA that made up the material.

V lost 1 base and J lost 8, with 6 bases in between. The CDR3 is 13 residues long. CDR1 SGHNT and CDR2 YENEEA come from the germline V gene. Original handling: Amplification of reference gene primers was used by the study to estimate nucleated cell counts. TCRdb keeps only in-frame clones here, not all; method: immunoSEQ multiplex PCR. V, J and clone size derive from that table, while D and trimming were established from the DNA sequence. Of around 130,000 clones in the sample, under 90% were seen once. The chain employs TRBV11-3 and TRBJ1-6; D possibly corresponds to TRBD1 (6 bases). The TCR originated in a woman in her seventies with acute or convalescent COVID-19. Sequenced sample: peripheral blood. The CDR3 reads CASSLGQDSPLHF. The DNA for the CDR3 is TGTGCCAGCAGCTTAGGACAGGATTCACCCCTCCACTTT.